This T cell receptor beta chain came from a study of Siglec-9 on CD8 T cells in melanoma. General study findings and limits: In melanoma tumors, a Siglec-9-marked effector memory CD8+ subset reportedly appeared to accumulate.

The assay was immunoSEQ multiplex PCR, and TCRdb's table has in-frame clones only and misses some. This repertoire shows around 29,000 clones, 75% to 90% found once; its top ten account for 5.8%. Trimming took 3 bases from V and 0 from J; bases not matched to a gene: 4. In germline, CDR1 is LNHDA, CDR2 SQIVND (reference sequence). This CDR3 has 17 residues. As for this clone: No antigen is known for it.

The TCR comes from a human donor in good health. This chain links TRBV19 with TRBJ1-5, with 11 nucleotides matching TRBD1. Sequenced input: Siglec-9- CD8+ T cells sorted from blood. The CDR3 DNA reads TGTGCCAGTAGTATCTGGACAGGGGGCGGTAGCAATCAGCCCCAGCATTTT. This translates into CASSIWTGGGSNQPQHF.